The rows below give T cell receptor beta chains drawn from one sample of a study of OX40 agonist ivuxolimab in advanced cancers. Profiling relied on immunoSEQ multiplex PCR, and the TCRdb table lists in-frame clones only, not all of them. This sample has tens of thousands of clones, with more than 75% found just once. Sequences were derived from CD4+ or CD8+ T cells sorted from blood, sampled in a trial of the OX40 agonist ivuxolimab. These TCRs come from an adult with an advanced solid tumor such as melanoma, head and neck, liver or kidney cancer. CDR3s include the opening cysteine and the closing phenylalanine or tryptophan. D genes are given only for firm matches. The size entry is marked missing in some rows and otherwise reads once, few, many or a size class.

>TRBV14|TRBJ1-2|once|-
CASSQVRGRSGYTF
TGTGCCAGCAGCCAAGTCAGGGGCCGCAGTGGCTACACCTTC
>TRBV7-3|TRBJ2-3|-|-
CASSLRGGHTDTQYF
TGTGCCAGCAGCTTAAGGGGGGGGCACACAGATACGCAGTATTTT
>TRBV9|TRBJ1-3|-|-
CASSLTSGGNTIYF
TGTGCCAGCAGCCTCACTTCAGGGGGAAACACCATATATTTT
>TRBV5-5|TRBJ1-1|-|-
CASSLAAPGRNTEAFF
TGTGCCAGCAGCTTGGCCGCCCCAGGCCGGAACACTGAAGCTTTCTTT
>TRBV6-5|TRBJ2-1|-|-
CASRGQDYNEQFF
TGTGCCAGCAGGGGACAAGACTACAATGAGCAGTTCTTC
>TRBV5-4|TRBJ2-2|-|-
CASSTGGRVNTGELFF
TGTGCCAGCAGCACCGGGGGGCGGGTAAACACCGGGGAGCTGTTTTTT
>TRBV21-1|TRBJ2-4|-|-
CASSKGKRKGRGQNIQYF
TGTGCCAGCAGCAAAGGCAAGCGGAAGGGAAGGGGCCAAAACATTCAGTACTTC
>TRBV2|TRBJ1-1|-|TRBD1
CASSRVEGATEAFF
TGTGCCAGCAGCCGCGTGGAGGGGGCCACTGAAGCTTTCTTT
>TRBV7-9|TRBJ1-1|-|-
CASSLSRLNTEAFF
TGTGCCAGCAGCTTGAGTCGTTTGAACACTGAAGCTTTCTTT
>TRBV5-1|TRBJ2-7|-|TRBD1
CASSTLGQGTSSYEQYF
TGCGCCAGCAGCACATTGGGACAGGGGACGAGCTCCTACGAGCAGTACTTC
>TRBV5-4|TRBJ1-2|once|TRBD1
CASSPGAQGANYGYTF
TGTGCCAGCAGCCCTGGGGCCCAGGGGGCTAACTATGGCTACACCTTC
>TRBV5-1|TRBJ2-3|-|TRBD2
CASSIGGSTDTQYF
TGCGCCAGCAGCATCGGGGGGTCCACAGATACGCAGTATTTT
>TRBV28|TRBJ2-7|-|-
CASSAPTHEQYF
TGTGCCAGCAGTGCGCCTACACACGAGCAGTACTTC
>TRBV28|TRBJ2-1|-|-
CASSLRRGIYNEQFF
TGTGCCAGCAGTTTAAGGAGAGGGATCTACAATGAGCAGTTCTTC
>TRBV6-1|TRBJ1-1|once|TRBD1
CASREDRSTEAFF
TGTGCCAGCAGAGAGGACAGGAGCACTGAAGCTTTCTTT
>TRBV7-9|TRBJ1-2|few|-
CASSTGPSYGYTF
TGTGCCAGCAGCACTGGACCCAGCTATGGCTACACCTTC
>TRBV4-1|TRBJ2-3|-|-
CASSRGLREDTQYF
TGCGCCAGCAGCCGGGGACTTAGGGAAGATACGCAGTATTTT
>TRBV5-4|TRBJ2-5|once|-
CASSLVGGFQETQYF
TGTGCCAGCAGCCTAGTTGGGGGGTTCCAAGAGACCCAGTACTTC
>TRBV13|TRBJ2-5|once|-
CASSLGGMGQPDGETQYF
TGTGCCAGCAGCTTGGGGGGAATGGGACAGCCGGACGGAGAGACCCAGTACTTC
>TRBV4-3|TRBJ1-1|-|-
CASSQEVRDTEAFF
TGCGCCAGCAGCCAAGAAGTTAGGGACACTGAAGCTTTCTTT
>TRBV5-4|TRBJ2-7|once|-
CASRLETSSYEQYF
TGTGCCAGCCGACTAGAAACGAGCTCCTACGAGCAGTACTTC
>TRBV6-6|TRBJ2-7|once|-
CASSYGLRPYEQYF
TGTGCCAGCAGTTACGGTCTCAGACCCTACGAGCAGTACTTC
>TRBV11-3|TRBJ2-1|-|-
CASSQRGYNEQFF
TGTGCCAGCAGCCAACGGGGCTACAATGAGCAGTTCTTC
>TRBV6-5|TRBJ2-3|-|TRBD1
CASRPLGQTADTQYF
TGTGCCAGCAGACCCCTGGGACAGACTGCAGATACGCAGTATTTT
>TRBV18|TRBJ1-6|once|-
CASSPTGSDSPLHF
TGTGCCAGCTCACCCACAGGGTCCGATTCACCCCTCCACTTT
>TRBV4-3|TRBJ2-3|-|-
CASSQDLGTQYF
TGCGCCAGCAGCCAAGATTTGGGGACGCAGTATTTT
>TRBV15|TRBJ1-5|-|-
CATSRDKVSNQPQHF
TGTGCCACCAGCAGAGATAAGGTTAGCAATCAGCCCCAGCATTTT
>TRBV4-1|TRBJ2-5|-|TRBD1
CASSQGLGQGSETQYF
TGCGCCAGCAGCCAAGGTCTGGGACAGGGCTCGGAGACCCAGTACTTC
>TRBV4-1|TRBJ1-5|-|-
CASSPWGGNQPQHF
TGCGCCAGCAGCCCGTGGGGAGGGAATCAGCCCCAGCATTTT
>TRBV2|TRBJ1-1|-|-
CASGGAQGTEAFF
TGTGCCAGCGGGGGGGCGCAGGGCACTGAAGCTTTCTTT
>TRBV5-4|TRBJ1-4|few|TRBD1
CASSRGQGEEKLFF
TGTGCCAGCAGCCGGGGACAGGGGGAAGAAAAACTGTTTTTT
>TRBV7-2|TRBJ1-5|-|TRBD1
CASSRQGSNQPQHF
TGTGCCAGCAGCCGACAGGGGAGCAATCAGCCCCAGCATTTT
>TRBV19|TRBJ2-1|-|TRBD2
CASSIRLAGGPVEQFF
TGTGCCAGTAGTATCCGACTAGCGGGAGGGCCGGTTGAGCAGTTCTTC
>TRBV19|TRBJ2-4|-|TRBD2
CASSGLAGAKNIQYF
TGTGCCAGTAGTGGACTAGCGGGAGCCAAAAACATTCAGTACTTC
>TRBV5-1|TRBJ1-6|few|-
CASSRVIGNSPLHF
TGCGCCAGCAGCCGAGTCATAGGGAATTCACCCCTCCACTTT
>TRBV5-8|TRBJ1-1|-|-
CASSLGAGADAEAFF
TGTGCCAGCAGCTTGGGGGCCGGGGCTGACGCTGAAGCTTTCTTT
>TRBV7-8|TRBJ1-4|-|-
CASSPPPDRINEKLFF
TGTGCCAGCAGCCCCCCTCCCGACCGGATTAATGAAAAACTGTTTTTT
>TRBV6-5|TRBJ1-6|-|-
CASSYSAGGRTLHF
TGTGCCAGCAGTTACTCGGCGGGAGGCCGAACCCTCCACTTT
>TRBV5-1|TRBJ2-3|-|-
CASSLGQATDTQYF
TGCGCCAGCAGCTTGGGACAGGCGACAGATACGCAGTATTTT
>TRBV28|TRBJ2-1|-|TRBD2
CASSFGGVGQFF
TGTGCCAGCAGTTTCGGGGGGGTTGGGCAGTTCTTC
>TRBV4-3|TRBJ1-3|-|-
CASSQGKPGNTIYF
TGCGCCAGCAGCCAAGGAAAGCCCGGAAACACCATATATTTT
>TRBV14|TRBJ2-1|once|TRBD2
CASSQDRAGGRNEQFF
TGTGCCAGCAGCCAAGATAGGGCGGGGGGGCGTAATGAGCAGTTCTTC
>TRBV29-1|TRBJ1-2|-|TRBD1
CSAIQGLEFGYTF
TGCAGCGCTATACAGGGGCTAGAATTCGGCTACACCTTC
>TRBV5-1|TRBJ2-1|-|-
CASSLVGSSYNEQFF
TGCGCCAGCAGCTTGGTGGGGAGCTCCTACAATGAGCAGTTCTTC
>TRBV5-1|TRBJ2-7|-|-
CASSLGPAGHNEQYF
TGCGCCAGCAGCTTGGGCCCGGCAGGGCACAACGAGCAGTACTTC
>TRBV10-3|TRBJ2-1|once|-
CAISVAGSYNEQFF
TGTGCCATCAGTGTGGCGGGCTCCTACAATGAGCAGTTCTTC